This T cell receptor beta chain was identified during a study of beta chain features in type 1 diabetes. The investigators reverse transcribed all of the isolated RNA, so they sequenced expressed TCRB transcripts. Clones were sequenced by immunoSEQ multiplex PCR, and TCRdb holds only the in-frame ones, with some missing. The sample shows under 450,000 clones, roughly 13% of them seen only once. Germline assignment: CDR1 LGHNA and CDR2 YSLEER. The length of the CDR3 is 17 residues. V trimming: 4 bases; J trimming: 0 bases; junction bases outside the gene matches: 9. The rearrangement joins TRBV4-3 to TRBJ1-1; the match to TRBD1 covers 9 bases. This TCR was sampled from a man in his thirties or forties in good health. Sequences were obtained from naive CD4+ T cells from blood. CDR3 nucleotide sequence: TGCGCCAGCAGCCCGGGACAGGGAAATACCCTGAACACTGAAGCTTTCTTT. It codes for CASSPGQGNTLNTEAFF.